The 4 T cell receptor beta chains reported below all come from one sample, sequenced in a study of graft-versus-host responses after intestinal transplantation. Repertoires were generated with immunoSEQ multiplex PCR, while TCRdb's copy carries only in-frame clones and drops some. The sample holds approximately 20,000 clones, around nine tenths seen once. Material: PBMCs, obtained about 240 days after intestinal transplant. The source of these receptors is a human patient who received an intestinal transplant, so some T cells may come from the graft donor.

V gene TRBV7-6 combines with J gene TRBJ1-2; tentative D call: TRBD1 (6 bases). The germline V gene encodes CDR1 SGHVS and CDR2 FNYEAQ. CDR3 size: 16 residues. V lost 5 bases and J lost 4, with 20 bases in between. This chain's CDR3 is CASSPRGGGQGYGYTF. The CDR3 coding sequence is TGTGCCAGCAGCCCTCGCGGCGGGGGGCAGGGCTATGGCTACACCTTC.

The genes are TRBV14 and TRBJ2-7; 7 bases match TRBD1. The CDR3 loop spans 17 amino acids. J was trimmed by 4 bases and V by 1 base; bases with no gene match: 13. Germline V lookup: CDR1 SGHDN, CDR2 FVKESK. The CDR3 DNA follows: TGTGCCAGCAGCCAAGGAGTAGGACAGGCGAACGGGTACGAGCAGTACTTC. Encoded protein: CASSQGVGQANGYEQYF.

The rearrangement links TRBV4-1 to TRBJ1-1; weak D call: TRBD1 (6 bases). CDR1 is MGHRA and CDR2 is YSYEKL in the germline V gene. The CDR3 totals 18 residues. V was trimmed by 0 bases and J by 0 bases, leaving 17 bases between them. The CDR3 DNA reads as TGCGCCAGCAGCCAAGAGTTCGGGGGCGGACTTATGAACACTGAAGCTTTCTTT. Its translation is CASSQEFGGGLMNTEAFF.

The DNA for the CDR3 is TGTGCCAGCAGCCTCACGGAGACCCAGTACTTC. Its protein product is CASSLTETQYF. V is TRBV5-6 and J is TRBJ2-5; D unclear. CDR3 size: 11 residues. The V gene's germline CDR1 is SGHDT and CDR2 YYEEEE. V shed 4 bases and J shed 5 bases, with 6 bases lying between them.